The 9 T cell receptor beta chains below come from one sample, sequenced in a study of a mutant IDH1 vaccine in newly diagnosed glioma. The time point is: baseline, week 1 (first vaccination visit). Treatment indicated: pre-vaccination baseline after standard-of-care therapy. Sequencing used immunoSEQ multiplex PCR; TCRdb keeps in-frame clones, though not all of them. The data hold about 67,000 clones, with over 70% observed a single time. The input for sequencing was peripheral blood mononuclear cells (PBMCs), taken from a glioma patient treated with radiotherapy, temozolomide or both. The receptors were sampled from a young woman with glioma. Some clones in this sample may be carry-over from other donors' samples.

In this sample, this clone turned up a few times. This chain uses TRBV5-4 with TRBJ1-1, with 7 bases matching TRBD1. With 3 bases clipped from V and 0 bases from J, the junction kept 5 bases outside the gene matches. Germline lookup yields CDR1 SGHNT and CDR2 YYREEE (reference sequence). The CDR3 sequence is 15 residues long. CDR3 loop: CASSSSGTVNTEAFF. CDR3 sequence (DNA): TGTGCCAGCAGCTCTTCCGGGACAGTGAACACTGAAGCTTTCTTT.

V gene TRBV7-2 combines with J gene TRBJ1-3; the D gene is possibly TRBD1 (6 bases). V lost 1 base, J lost 3 bases, and 19 bases lay in between. The CDR3 consists of 18 residues. The V gene's germline CDR1 is SGHTA and CDR2 FQGNSA. The CDR3 sequence: CASSLGPRGGRVGNTIYF. The CDR3 nucleotides read TGTGCCAGCAGCTTAGGGCCCCGGGGGGGGCGGGTTGGAAACACCATATATTTT.

The gene calls are TRBV29-1 and TRBJ2-3; D is perhaps TRBD1 or TRBD2 (6 bases each). The length of the CDR3 is 15 residues. V lost 5 bases and J 5 bases, leaving 20 bases between the germline ends. Germline V gene sequence: CDR1 SQVTM, CDR2 ANQGSEA. Here the CDR3 DNA reads TGCAGCGTTACGCTCGCACAGGGAGGAGAAGATACGCAGTATTTT. It codes for CSVTLAQGGEDTQYF.

The chain employs TRBV6-6 and TRBJ2-7; D is unresolved. Per germline, CDR1 MNHNY and CDR2 SVGAGI (reference sequence). CDR3 length: 13 amino acids. Between the trimmed V and J ends, which lost 4 bases and 2 bases, there was a span of 9 bases. This chain's CDR3 is CASSFEPTYEQYF. Written as DNA, the CDR3 is TGTGCCAGCAGTTTCGAACCGACCTACGAGCAGTACTTC.

The chain carries TRBV30 and TRBJ2-5; D is ambiguous. Trimming shortened V by 4 bases and J by 1 base, and 13 bases separated the two germline ends. This CDR3 contains 14 residues. Germline CDR1 and CDR2: GTSNPN and SVGIG (reference sequence). Here the CDR3 reads CAWTWNLFQETQYF. The CDR3 DNA follows: TGTGCCTGGACGTGGAACCTGTTCCAAGAGACCCAGTACTTC.

The gene calls are TRBV6-4 and TRBJ1-2, with 9 bases identical to TRBD1. Germline V gene sequence: CDR1 MRHNA, CDR2 SNTAGT. Trimming removed 0 bases from V and 4 bases from J; junction bases left unmatched: 6. The CDR3 spans 16 residues. For the CDR3, the DNA is TGTGCCAGCAGTGACTCGAGACAGGGGGGACTCTATGGCTACACCTTC. Protein product: CASSDSRQGGLYGYTF.

This chain connects TRBV19 to TRBJ1-2; TRBD1 might be the D (6 bases). This CDR3 spans 15 amino acids. Germline V gene lookup returns CDR1 LNHDA and CDR2 SQIVND (reference sequence). Trimming pared 3 bases from V and 2 bases from J, leaving 13 bases between. The CDR3 here is CASSMRGGRNYGYTF. CDR3 in DNA: TGTGCCAGTAGTATGCGGGGGGGGCGGAACTATGGCTACACCTTC.

The chain links TRBV9 to TRBJ2-2; the match to TRBD2 covers 13 bases. Germline values: CDR1 SGDLS, CDR2 YYNGEE. The CDR3 has 17 residues. The junction had 11 bases not matched to a gene; V was cut back by 4 bases and J by 8 bases. The CDR3 DNA is TGTGCCAGCAGCCCCCCAGGACTAGCGGGAGTTCGAGGGGAGCTGTTTTTT. Its protein is CASSPPGLAGVRGELFF.

The rearrangement links TRBV19 to TRBJ2-1; TRBD2 might be the D (6 bases). V lost 5 bases, J lost 8 bases, and 22 bases lay in between. The CDR3 spans 16 residues. CDR1 and CDR2 from the germline V gene are LNHDA and SQIVND (reference sequence). The CDR3 bases are TGTGCCAGTAGTTTTGGACTATCATCGGGTCCGGATGAGCAGTTCTTC. Its protein product is CASSFGLSSGPDEQFF. Variable domain in full (rest from reference TRBV19 and TRBJ2-1): DGGITQSPKYLFRKEGQNVTLSCEQNLNHDAMYWYRQDPGQGLRLIYYSQIVNDFQKGDIAEGYSVSREKKESFPLTVTSAQKNPTAFYLCASSFGLSSGPDEQFFGPGTRLTVL.